One and the same sample provided the 21 T cell receptor beta chains below, sequenced in a study of a mutant IDH1 vaccine in newly diagnosed glioma. The time point is: week 47, end of study. Every single dose of the vaccine, 300 ug of mutant IDH1 20-mer peptide, came with topical imiquimod. Data came from immunoSEQ multiplex PCR; TCRdb stores just in-frame clones and leaves some out. In the table there are under 40,000 clones, about 92% of which are singletons. No cognate antigen is known for these TCRs. Sequencing was performed on PBMCs, taken from a glioma patient whose treatment included an IDH1 peptide vaccine. These receptors were obtained from a man aged 35 to 55 with glioma.

The chain joins TRBV19 to TRBJ2-1; D call uncertain. Germline-derived CDR1 and CDR2 are LNHDA and SQIVND (reference sequence). Trimming stripped 5 bases from V and 3 bases from J, with 8 bases between. The CDR3 runs to 13 residues. The CDR3 loop reads CASSSTVYNEQFF. The CDR3 bases are TGTGCCAGTAGTTCGACGGTCTACAATGAGCAGTTCTTC.

The rearrangement uses TRBV25-1 and TRBJ2-2, with TRBD1 identical over 10 bases. The CDR3 is 16 amino acids. Germline V gene lookup returns CDR1 MGHDK and CDR2 SYGVNS. V shed 4 bases and J 5 bases; nucleotides not matched to a gene: 7. The CDR3 coding sequence is TGTGCCAGCAGTGCGCGGGGACAGGGGACAACCGGGGAGCTGTTTTTT. This translates into CASSARGQGTTGELFF.

The V gene is TRBV6-1, the J gene TRBJ1-5; 8 nucleotides agree with TRBD1. V was clipped by 4 bases and J by 6 bases; unmatched bases: 5. Germline-derived CDR1 and CDR2 are MNHNS and SASEGT. The CDR3 has 14 residues. The CDR3 sequence: CASSGRQGSQPQHF. DNA of the CDR3: TGTGCCAGCAGTGGCAGACAGGGGAGTCAGCCCCAGCATTTT.

The rearrangement joins TRBV6-1 to TRBJ1-5; TRBD1 agrees at 8 bases. The germline CDR1 and CDR2 sequences are MNHNS and SASEGT. The CDR3 is 14 amino acids. Unmatched junction bases numbered 4, after V lost 4 bases and J lost 5 bases. DNA for the CDR3: TGTGCCAGCAGTGCGACAGGGGTGGATCAGCCCCAGCATTTT. It translates to CASSATGVDQPQHF.

This clone was detected only a few times. The chain uses TRBV5-1 and TRBJ1-1, with D maybe TRBD1 (5 bases). In germline, CDR1 is SGHRS, CDR2 YFSETQ. Trimming removed 4 bases from V and 4 bases from J, with 14 bases in between. The CDR3 totals 14 residues. The CDR3 is CASSPSRGSTEAFF. CDR3 nucleotides: TGCGCCAGCAGCCCGAGTAGGGGCTCCACTGAAGCTTTCTTT.

The chain couples TRBV5-6 to TRBJ1-6; D possibly corresponds to TRBD1 (6 bases). The V and J ends lost 6 bases and 10 bases respectively, with 23 bases between them. CDR3 length: 16 amino acids. Germline-derived CDR1 and CDR2 are SGHDT and YYEEEE. The CDR3, as DNA: TGTGCCAGCAATCCAATGGGGGCGTCCCTAGGATCACCCCTCCACTTT. It yields the protein CASNPMGASLGSPLHF.

CDR3: CASSLGSGRGYEQFF. CDR3 coding DNA: TGTGCCAGCAGCTTAGGTAGCGGGAGAGGGTATGAGCAGTTCTTC. V gene TRBV7-9 combines with J gene TRBJ2-1, with 9 nucleotides matching TRBD2. Germline V lookup: CDR1 SEHNR, CDR2 FQNEAQ (reference sequence). The length of the CDR3 is 15 residues. V was pared by 1 base and J by 8 bases, with 6 bases of the junction left unmatched.

The chain carries TRBV28 and TRBJ2-7, with D possibly being TRBD1 (5 bases). Germline V gene sequence: CDR1 MDHEN, CDR2 SYDVKM. The ends were cut back, 1 base at V and 3 bases at J, with 22 bases in the middle. The CDR3 has 18 amino acids. CDR3: CASSLSLLREKGLYEQYF. Written as DNA, the CDR3 is TGTGCCAGCAGTTTATCCCTTCTTAGGGAAAAGGGGCTCTACGAGCAGTACTTC.

The sample holds one count of this clone. The rearrangement links TRBV15 to TRBJ2-7; no clear D gene. The V end lost 1 base, the J end lost 3 bases, and 13 bases lay between the germline ends. The CDR3 is 15 amino acids. Germline CDR1 reads LNHNV; CDR2 reads YYDKDF (reference sequence). Here the CDR3 DNA reads TGTGCCACCAGCAGAGCCGCCGAAGGAGTCTACGAGCAGTACTTC. It encodes CATSRAAEGVYEQYF.

The chain has TRBV29-1 and TRBJ2-1; D uncertain. The CDR3 is 13 amino acids. CDR1 SQVTM and CDR2 ANQGSEA come from the germline V gene. With 5 bases removed from V and 4 bases from J, the gap between germline ends came to 12 bases. In DNA form, the CDR3 reads TGCAGCGTTCCTAACAGAGAGTACAATGAGCAGTTCTTC. Protein product: CSVPNREYNEQFF.

This chain uses TRBV5-1 with TRBJ1-3; 7 bases map to TRBD1. The length of the CDR3 is 15 residues. Germline V gene sequence: CDR1 SGHRS, CDR2 YFSETQ. V lost 4 bases, J lost 0 bases, and 4 bases stayed unmatched. CDR3 sequence (DNA): TGCGCCAGCAGCCCTTCAGGGGGCTCTGGAAACACCATATATTTT. It codes for CASSPSGGSGNTIYF. Full variable domain (outside the CDR3, taken from reference TRBV5-1 and TRBJ1-3): KAGVTQTPRYLIKTRGQQVTLSCSPISGHRSVSWYQQTPGQGLQFLFEYFSETQRNKGNFPGRFSGRQFSNSRSEMNVSTLELGDSALYLCASSPSGGSGNTIYFGEGSWLTVV.

There are a few counts of this clone. This sequence joins TRBV4-1 and TRBJ2-3; 7 nucleotides align to TRBD2. CDR1 is MGHRA and CDR2 is YSYEKL in the germline V gene. V lost 4 bases and J lost 0; bases outside the gene matches: 4. This CDR3 region has 15 residues. Here the CDR3 DNA reads TGCGCCAGCAGCCTGGACGGGGGGAGCACAGATACGCAGTATTTT. This encodes CASSLDGGSTDTQYF.

The CDR3 sequence: CASSRRNMNTEAFF. CDR3 sequence (DNA): TGTGCCAGCAGTCGACGGAATATGAACACTGAAGCTTTCTTT. The V and J genes are TRBV2 and TRBJ1-1; no clear D. CDR1 and CDR2 from the germline V gene are SNHLY and FYNNEI. The CDR3 covers 14 residues. Trimming stripped 5 bases from V and 0 bases from J, with 10 bases between.

The rearrangement links TRBV5-1 to TRBJ2-1; 7 bases are shared with TRBD2. V lost 0 bases, J lost 6 bases, and 0 bases stayed unmatched. CDR3 length: 13 amino acids. Germline V gives CDR1 SGHRS, CDR2 YFSETQ. This CDR3 is CASSLASGNEQFF. The CDR3 nucleotides read TGCGCCAGCAGCTTGGCTAGCGGCAATGAGCAGTTCTTC.

This chain connects TRBV2 to TRBJ1-2; no clear D. Germline-derived CDR1 and CDR2 are SNHLY and FYNNEI. V lost 6 bases, J lost 8 bases, and 19 bases lay in between. This CDR3 spans 14 amino acids. As DNA, the CDR3 is TGTGCCAGCAGCTCCCCAACAGAGGGCGAGGGCTACACCTTC. It is translated as CASSSPTEGEGYTF.

The chain is built from TRBV7-9 and TRBJ1-1; D is unclear. Germline V gives CDR1 SEHNR, CDR2 FQNEAQ (reference sequence). The length of the CDR3 is 12 residues. V gave up 5 bases and J gave up 0 bases, with 4 bases separating them. The CDR3 DNA is TGTGCCAGCAGCGTGATGAACACTGAAGCTTTCTTT. This codes for CASSVMNTEAFF.

Only one count was recorded for this clone. CDR3 sequence (DNA): TGTGCCAGCAGCTTAGTAGCGGGAGGTGGGACCTCCTACAATGAGCAGTTCTTC. Translating gives CASSLVAGGGTSYNEQFF. J is TRBJ2-1 and V is TRBV7-2, with TRBD2 identical over 10 bases. CDR3 length equals 18 residues. Germline loops: CDR1 SGHTA, CDR2 FQGNSA. The junction had 6 bases not matched to a gene; V was cut back by 1 base and J by 0 bases.

The chain combines TRBV18 with TRBJ1-3; 12 bases are shared with TRBD1. Unmatched junction bases numbered 0, after V lost 1 base and J lost 2 bases. The CDR3 totals 16 residues. Germline CDR1 and CDR2: KGHSH and LQKENI. CDR3 DNA: TGTGCCAGCTCACCACGGGACAGGGGGCCTGGAAACACCATATATTTT. Protein: CASSPRDRGPGNTIYF.

The V call is TRBV6-1, the J call TRBJ2-2; TRBD2 might be the D (6 bases). The CDR3 is 14 residues long. CDR1 is MNHNS, CDR2 SASEGT, per germline. V lost 8 bases, J lost 4 bases, and 14 bases lay in between. CDR3: CASRGAAGTGELFF. The CDR3 nucleotides read TGTGCCAGCCGGGGCGCAGCGGGCACCGGGGAGCTGTTTTTT.

This rearrangement joins TRBV7-2 to TRBJ1-2, with 7 bases lining up with TRBD1. Germline CDR1 is SGHTA and CDR2 is FQGNSA. Trimming took 5 bases from V and 3 from J; bases not matched to a gene: 3. This CDR3 is 13 amino acids long. The CDR3 loop reads CASSQDRHYGYTF. The CDR3, as DNA: TGTGCCAGCAGCCAGGACAGGCACTATGGCTACACCTTC.

J is TRBJ2-1 and V is TRBV5-5; 8 bases are shared with TRBD2. The CDR3 runs 15 residues. Germline V gene sequence: CDR1 SGHKS, CDR2 YYEKEE (reference sequence). Trimming cost V 6 bases and J 6 bases; bases outside gene matches: 11. CDR3 residues: CASTPGTSWLNEQFF. The CDR3 DNA reads TGTGCCAGCACCCCAGGGACTAGTTGGCTCAATGAGCAGTTCTTC.